The text below deals with one T cell receptor (beta chain). This clone has a handful of counts. Its target antigen remains unknown. One base away there is no much larger clone; base qualities are not given. This sample was taken from a study of blood T cell repertoires in COVID-19 (dated by TCRdb to 2020 to 2022). Regarding the complete study: Collaborator samples came from the United States, Italy and Spain and covered acute and convalescent phases of COVID-19. The material from the prospective study consisted of cDNA or gDNA derived from T cells, B-cell-depleted T cells, or PBMCs. Deeply sampled blood TCRbeta repertoires from subjects exposed to, actively infected with, or recovered from COVID-19 were included in the dataset. The repertoires were released in a freely available public database intended as a resource for research on the immune response to SARS-CoV-2. The samples were drawn from two sources: the first 160 participants of the ongoing ImmuneRACE study, and 1,200 or so subjects contributed by 6 global collaborators. The sample metadata nearly always contained a de-identified subject ID, COVID-19 status, age in years and sex. Where available, HLA class I and class II types were obtained from metadata supplied by the sample provider rather than from assay-based typing.

What the research found in general, with its limitations: The quantity of clinical and demographic metadata differed by source and by participant and was supplied without curation.

Participants in the prospective study were aged roughly 18 to 100 years, lived in 24 United States geographic areas, and enrolled through a virtual design. In the prospective study, cohorts were assigned on the basis of participant-reported clinical history obtained from a screening survey and a study questionnaire. Recovered participants in ImmuneRACE Cohort 3 were defined by two consecutive negative NP/OP PCR tests, clearance by a healthcare professional, or resolution of symptoms. Mobile phlebotomists in the prospective study collected whole blood, serum and a nasopharyngeal or oropharyngeal swab from every participant. Prospective study participants could optionally give additional blood draws and questionnaires over a roughly 2-month period. Before DNA extraction, blood samples from the prospective study were shipped at room temperature or frozen. The immunoSEQ Assay, a bias-controlled multiplex PCR, was used to amplify TCRbeta CDR3 regions from genomic DNA. As for how the authors treated the data: The number of nucleated cells in each sample was estimated from the amplification of reference gene primers within the assay. Sequence reads were collapsed and filtered to measure the absolute abundance of every unique TCRbeta CDR3 rearrangement. For each sample, productive Simpson clonality was calculated by taking the square root of Simpson's diversity index across productive rearrangements. The source is immuneACCESS, and TCRdb retained only in-frame sequences with V and J called. Part of the clones is not carried over; for the studies checked, unresolved V genes explain less than half of this, and the remainder is unexplained. D and trimming come from the DNA, and the V and J calls and clone size come from that table. Within this sample are around 150,000 clones, with roughly 90% of them counted one time only. Less than 8.5% of the sample goes to the ten largest clones.

The sequencing sample was made of PBMCs or T cells enriched from blood (not recorded which). The TCR was taken from a woman aged 45-59 years who had recovered from COVID-19.

The DNA sequence follows: TGCGCCAGCAGCTTAAACAGGGGGGCTGGAAACACCATATATTTT. Translated, this gives CASSLNRGAGNTIYF. This receptor chain uses TRBV5-1 and TRBJ1-3, and 8 junction bases match TRBD1. The V end gives up 2 bases and the J end 2 bases, leaving 3 bases in the junction not matched to a gene. Including cysteine and phenylalanine, the CDR3 has 15 amino acids. Left in the record is the CDR3 DNA by itself, 45 bases read in frame from the first base. From the germline V gene, CDR1 is SGHRS and CDR2 is YFSETQ.